A single sample gave rise to the 29 T cell receptor beta chains below, sequenced in a study of somatic mutations in cytotoxic T cells in rheumatoid arthritis. Using immunoSEQ multiplex PCR, the repertoire was profiled, and TCRdb retains in-frame clones only, with some absent. The sample consists of under 5,000 clones, around 87% of them appearing once. Sequencing was done on a sample of CD8+ T cells sorted from blood. The source of these receptors is a woman aged 45-65 years with rheumatoid arthritis.

The rearrangement uses TRBV5-1 and TRBJ2-7; TRBD2 agrees at 7 bases. V was clipped by 1 base and J by 0 bases; unmatched bases: 4. The CDR3 has 15 residues. The germline gives CDR1 SGHRS, CDR2 YFSETQ. For the CDR3, the DNA is TGCGCCAGCAGCTTGATGGGGGGGACCTCCTACGAGCAGTACTTC. This encodes CASSLMGGTSYEQYF.

J is TRBJ1-2 and V is TRBV29-1; 10 positions agree with TRBD1. The CDR3 length is 12 residues. From germline, CDR1 is SQVTM and CDR2 ANQGSEA. Trimming cost V 6 bases and J 10 bases; bases outside gene matches: 8. CDR3 protein: CSVVTGGFDYTF. Written as DNA, the CDR3 is TGCAGCGTGGTGACAGGGGGCTTCGACTACACCTTC.

This chain joins TRBV5-1 and TRBJ1-1; TRBD1 matches at 9 bases. V dropped 2 bases and J dropped 4; count of bases not matched to a gene: 12. Germline CDR1 is SGHRS and CDR2 is YFSETQ. The CDR3 spans 17 residues. CDR3 protein: CASSFTGGGEVTTEAFF. In DNA, the CDR3 is TGCGCCAGCAGCTTTACAGGGGGCGGGGAGGTGACCACTGAAGCTTTCTTT.

The V and J genes are TRBV6-1 and TRBJ2-1; no clear D. The germline gives CDR1 MNHNS, CDR2 SASEGT. The CDR3 is 15 residues long. Trimming stripped 4 bases from V and 9 bases from J, with 19 bases between. CDR3 loop: CASSVPLYYFVEQFF. The CDR3, as DNA: TGTGCCAGCAGTGTTCCCCTTTATTACTTTGTTGAGCAGTTCTTC.

J is TRBJ2-2 and V is TRBV5-5; D is uncertain. CDR1 is SGHKS and CDR2 is YYEKEE in the germline V gene (reference sequence). V shed 0 bases and J shed 3 bases, with 6 bases lying between them. CDR3 length: 14 residues. CDR3 loop: CASSLDSYTGELFF. DNA for the CDR3: TGTGCCAGCAGCTTGGACAGTTACACCGGGGAGCTGTTTTTT.

The rearrangement uses TRBV7-9 and TRBJ2-1, with 16 bases fitting TRBD2. V lost 5 bases to trimming and J lost 8 bases; unmatched junction nucleotides: 15. Germline V lookup: CDR1 SEHNR, CDR2 FQNEAQ (reference sequence). The CDR3 loop spans 19 amino acids. This CDR3 is CASSHSGTSGGAGVDEQFF. The DNA for the CDR3 is TGTGCCAGCAGCCACTCCGGGACTAGCGGGGGGGCTGGCGTGGATGAGCAGTTCTTC.

The V gene is TRBV27, the J gene TRBJ1-1, with no clear D. Germline V lookup: CDR1 MNHEY, CDR2 SMNVEV (reference sequence). The V gene lost 0 bases and the J gene lost 0 bases, with 11 bases spanning the gap. This CDR3 comprises 16 residues. The CDR3: CASSLSAGGVNTEAFF. The CDR3, as DNA: TGTGCCAGCAGTTTATCAGCGGGTGGGGTGAACACTGAAGCTTTCTTT.

The rearrangement links TRBV27 to TRBJ2-7; TRBD1 is a possible D gene (5 bases). The germline V and J ends were trimmed by 6 bases and 5 bases, with 11 bases remaining between them. Germline V lookup: CDR1 MNHEY, CDR2 SMNVEV (reference sequence). The length of the CDR3 is 12 residues. CDR3 sequence (DNA): TGTGCCAGCAGCATCATAGGGGACGAGCAGTACTTC. Translation gives CASSIIGDEQYF.

This chain connects TRBV27 to TRBJ2-7; possibly TRBD2 for D (5 bases). Germline lookup yields CDR1 MNHEY and CDR2 SMNVEV (reference sequence). V was cut by 5 bases and J by 0 bases, with 17 bases left in between. This CDR3 has 16 amino acids. The CDR3 nucleotides are TGTGCCAGCAGTACTAGGTGGCAGGCCAGCTCCTACGAGCAGTACTTC. This gives the protein CASSTRWQASSYEQYF.

This clone was recorded a few times. V and J are TRBV13 and TRBJ1-1; D remains ambiguous. Germline V gives CDR1 PRHDT, CDR2 FYEKMQ (reference sequence). This CDR3 contains 11 residues. V shed 5 bases and J shed 5 bases, with 6 bases lying between them. The CDR3 nucleotides are TGTGCCAGCAGCACCAGAACTGAAGCTTTCTTT. The encoded protein is CASSTRTEAFF.

Notes on this clone: This sequence may be a read error, since a much larger clone differs from it by one base. The chain links TRBV5-1 to TRBJ2-5, with 7 bases fitting TRBD2. Germline CDR1 and CDR2: SGHRS and YFSETQ. The CDR3 runs 15 residues. CDR3 bases: TGCGCCAGCAGCTTGGCGGGGACTATGAAGGAGACCCGGTACTTC. Its translation is CASSLAGTMKETRYF.

The chain has TRBV27 and TRBJ2-2; D gene unclear. The V end lost 5 bases, the J end lost 6 bases, and 7 bases lay between the germline ends. This CDR3 spans 12 amino acids. Germline lookup yields CDR1 MNHEY and CDR2 SMNVEV (reference sequence). CDR3 nucleotide sequence: TGTGCCAGCAGTCCCTTAGCCGGGGAGCTGTTTTTT. Protein product: CASSPLAGELFF.

There are a few counts of this clone. V is TRBV19 and J is TRBJ2-1; no definite D call. V gave up 8 bases and J gave up 2 bases, with 13 bases separating them. The V gene's germline CDR1 is LNHDA and CDR2 SQIVND (reference sequence). CDR3 length equals 14 residues. In DNA form, the CDR3 reads TGTGCCAGTCACACCTTGGGCCCCTACAATGAGCAGTTCTTC. This codes for CASHTLGPYNEQFF. The variable domain in full, with the rest retrieved from reference TRBV19 and TRBJ2-1, is DGGITQSPKYLFRKEGQNVTLSCEQNLNHDAMYWYRQDPGQGLRLIYYSQIVNDFQKGDIAEGYSVSREKKESFPLTVTSAQKNPTAFYLCASHTLGPYNEQFFGPGTRLTVL.

J is TRBJ2-1 and V is TRBV7-7; D might be TRBD1 (6 bases). There are 14 residues in the CDR3. Germline CDR1 reads SSHAT; CDR2 reads FNYEAQ (reference sequence). Trimming left V 5 bases short and J 8 bases short, with 16 bases between. This CDR3 is CASSLRAEGDEQFF. In DNA form, the CDR3 reads TGTGCCAGCAGCCTCCGGGCCGAGGGGGATGAGCAGTTCTTC.

The CDR3 DNA is TGTGCCAGCAGCCCTGGGGGGACTGAAGCTTTCTTT. This gives the protein CASSPGGTEAFF. This chain links TRBV7-6 with TRBJ1-1; maybe TRBD1 (5 bases). The length of the CDR3 is 12 residues. V gave up 5 bases and J gave up 5 bases, with 9 bases separating them. Germline CDR1 reads SGHVS; CDR2 reads FNYEAQ.

Sample share makes this clone large (0.1 to 1%). The chain carries TRBV4-1 and TRBJ1-3; maybe TRBD1 (5 bases). This CDR3 is 16 amino acids long. V was shortened by 1 base and J by 3 bases, with 13 bases between the two germline ends. Germline V gene data show CDR1 as MGHRA and CDR2 as YSYEKL. CDR3 amino acids: CASSQGAQDSGNTIYF. Written as DNA, the CDR3 is TGCGCCAGCAGCCAAGGGGCACAGGATAGTGGAAACACCATATATTTT.

The chain joins TRBV5-1 to TRBJ2-7; 7 bases are a match to TRBD1. Losses at the gene ends were 2 bases for V and 5 bases for J; bases not matched to a gene: 10. CDR3 size: 15 residues. The V gene's germline CDR1 is SGHRS and CDR2 YFSETQ. The CDR3 region is CASSLEDTRGNEQYF. The CDR3 DNA reads as TGCGCCAGCAGCTTAGAGGACACCAGGGGGAACGAGCAGTACTTC.

The chain has TRBV28 and TRBJ2-7, with 9 bases identical to TRBD1. V shed 8 bases, J shed 3 bases, and the junction held 11 bases outside the gene matches. Per the germline V gene, CDR1 is MDHEN and CDR2 is SYDVKM. The CDR3 runs to 15 residues. CDR3 coding DNA: TGTGCCAGCTGTACTTCCGGGACAGGGTGCTACGAGCAGTACTTC. This gives the protein CASCTSGTGCYEQYF.

The V call is TRBV7-9, the J call TRBJ2-1; 10 bases line up with TRBD1. This CDR3 comprises 16 residues. The V gene end was trimmed by 1 base and the J gene end by 8 bases; junction bases not matched to a gene: 8. Per the germline V gene, CDR1 is SEHNR and CDR2 is FQNEAQ (reference sequence). CDR3 in DNA: TGTGCCAGCAGCTTAGAACAAGGACAGGGGGACGATGAGCAGTTCTTC. Protein: CASSLEQGQGDDEQFF.

V usage is TRBV18 and J usage is TRBJ1-1, with 8 bases matching TRBD1. The germline V gene has CDR1 KGHSH and CDR2 LQKENI. This CDR3 contains 15 residues. With 4 bases clipped from V and 0 bases from J, the junction kept 4 bases outside the gene matches. CDR3 residues: CASSLPGQVNTEAFF. Here the CDR3 DNA reads TGTGCCAGCTCACTTCCGGGACAGGTGAACACTGAAGCTTTCTTT. The full variable domain, rest sourced from reference TRBV18 and TRBJ1-1, is NAGVMQNPRHLVRRRGQEARLRCSPMKGHSHVYWYRQLPEEGLKFMVYLQKENIIDESGMPKERFSAEFPKEGPSILRIQQVVRGDSAAYFCASSLPGQVNTEAFFGQGTRLTVV.

The chain recombines TRBV5-6 with TRBJ2-2; TRBD1 matches 10 bases. From germline, CDR1 is SGHDT and CDR2 YYEEEE. V shed 3 bases, J shed 3 bases, and the junction held 5 bases outside the gene matches. This CDR3 region has 16 residues. The DNA for the CDR3 is TGTGCCAGCAGCTCCAGACAGGGGGCGTACACCGGGGAGCTGTTTTTT. It encodes CASSSRQGAYTGELFF.

The chain links TRBV5-5 to TRBJ2-7; weak D call: TRBD2 (5 bases). Germline CDR1 SGHKS, CDR2 YYEKEE (reference sequence). The CDR3 is 16 residues long. The V end was cut by 0 bases, the J end by 3 bases, with 16 bases between. As DNA, the CDR3 is TGTGCCAGCAGCTTGGGAACCCGGGGTTGGTTCTACGAGCAGTACTTC. This gives the protein CASSLGTRGWFYEQYF.

The chain has TRBV15 and TRBJ2-7, with a weak D call TRBD1 (5 bases). The CDR3 covers 13 residues. V dropped 1 base and J dropped 3 bases, with 7 bases sitting between them. Germline CDR1 and CDR2: LNHNV and YYDKDF (reference sequence). The CDR3 DNA is TGTGCCACCAGCAGAGCCAGGGACTACGAGCAGTACTTC. It encodes CATSRARDYEQYF.

The genes are TRBV19 and TRBJ1-5; 10 bases line up with TRBD1. The CDR3 is 13 residues long. Germline V gene sequence: CDR1 LNHDA, CDR2 SQIVND (reference sequence). The J segment lost 4 bases and the V segment lost 11 bases, leaving 5 bases of the junction unmatched. CDR3 nucleotide sequence: TGTGCCTCGACAGGGGGCGGGAATCAGCCCCAGCATTTT. Residues: CASTGGGNQPQHF.

This chain connects TRBV5-5 to TRBJ2-3, with 7 bases lining up with TRBD1. Germline trimming cut 4 bases from V and 1 base from J; bases unmatched to any gene: 3. The CDR3 loop spans 14 amino acids. The germline V gene encodes CDR1 SGHKS and CDR2 YYEKEE (reference sequence). The CDR3 DNA reads TGTGCCAGCAGCCGAGACAGGGGCACAGATACGCAGTATTTT. Its translation: CASSRDRGTDTQYF.

The chain couples TRBV29-1 to TRBJ1-3; the D gene is possibly TRBD1 (5 bases). V was cut by 6 bases and J by 0 bases, with 15 bases left in between. This CDR3 spans 15 amino acids. Germline V lookup: CDR1 SQVTM, CDR2 ANQGSEA. The CDR3 here is CSVPGGGTSGNTIYF. The CDR3 region has the DNA TGCAGCGTGCCCGGGGGGGGGACCTCTGGAAACACCATATATTTT.

V gene TRBV5-3 combines with J gene TRBJ1-5, with no clear D. TRBV5-3 is reported as an ORF; its role is uncertain. The CDR3 length is 16 residues. Between the trimmed V and J ends, which lost 0 bases and 1 base, there was a span of 11 bases. As DNA, the CDR3 is TGTGCCAGAAGCTTGGACCTCGACAACAGCAATCAGCCCCAGCATTTT. Its protein is CARSLDLDNSNQPQHF.

V usage is TRBV13 and J usage is TRBJ1-3; perhaps TRBD1 as D (6 bases). V was trimmed by 8 bases and J by 0 bases, leaving 11 bases between them. The germline gives CDR1 PRHDT, CDR2 FYEKMQ (reference sequence). The CDR3 extends over 14 amino acids. The CDR3 here is CASQQGHSGNTIYF. As DNA, the CDR3 is TGTGCCAGCCAACAGGGTCACTCTGGAAACACCATATATTTT.

With regard to this clone: The same CDR3 is also encoded by other DNA sequences in this sample. The rearrangement uses TRBV6-5 and TRBJ1-2; 7 nucleotides align to TRBD1. CDR1 is MNHEY, CDR2 SVGAGI, per germline. The trim removed 0 bases at V and 4 bases at J, leaving 5 bases unmatched. This CDR3 has 15 residues. As DNA, the CDR3 is TGTGCCAGCAGTTACTCCGAACAGGGGATCTATGGCTACACCTTC. Translating it yields CASSYSEQGIYGYTF.